A selection of T cell receptor beta chains follows, all from one sample in a study of cytomegalovirus exposure and HLA in healthy donors. Measured with immunoSEQ multiplex PCR; TCRdb has only the in-frame clones, and not every one. The sample includes 130,000 to 150,000 clones, around 77% of them seen just once. Sequenced input: PBMCs. The source of these receptors is a woman aged 45 to 65 in good health and CMV-seronegative. Both conserved end residues are part of each CDR3. Fields, in order: V gene, J gene, D gene, clone size, CDR3 DNA, CDR3 protein. A D gene is named only where the DNA matches it firmly. Size tells how often a clone was seen (once, few, many) or the class of an expanded clone, and some rows leave it out.

TRBV5-1	TRBJ2-5	TRBD2	-	TGCGCCAGCAGCTTGCGACTAGCGGACCCTGAGACCCAGTACTTC	CASSLRLADPETQYF
TRBV6-4	TRBJ2-7	-	-	TGTGCCAGCAGTGATGGGGCAGGGGCAGAGCAGTACTTC	CASSDGAGAEQYF
TRBV28	TRBJ1-2	-	once	TGTGCCAGCAGTTTAGCGGAAGGCTACACCTTC	CASSLAEGYTF
TRBV5-1	TRBJ1-5	-	few	TGCGCCAGCAACGGGAATCAGCCCCAGCATTTT	CASNGNQPQHF
TRBV10-3	TRBJ1-4	TRBD1	once	TGTGCCATCAGTGGAGCCGGGACAGCTAATGAAAAACTGTTTTTT	CAISGAGTANEKLFF
TRBV27	TRBJ2-1	TRBD1	once	TGTGCCAGCTCTTCCCGGGACAGGGGGCTTTATGAGCAGTTCTTC	CASSSRDRGLYEQFF
TRBV28	TRBJ2-3	TRBD1	-	TGTGCCAGCAGTCGCAATGCAGGGGGCGCCGAAACAGATACGCAGTATTTT	CASSRNAGGAETDTQYF
TRBV5-1	TRBJ2-3	-	-	TGCGCCAGCAGCTCCATACGGGACACCCCTAAGCCGTATTTT	CASSSIRDTPKPYF
TRBV4-3	TRBJ2-7	-	-	TGCGCCAGCAGCCCAGGAAACAGGGCCTACGAGCAGTACTTC	CASSPGNRAYEQYF
TRBV6-1	TRBJ1-6	-	once	TGTGCCAGCAGTTTTGGGAGCAATTCACCCCTCCACTTT	CASSFGSNSPLHF
TRBV30	TRBJ1-2	-	-	TGTGCCTGGAATCCGGGACTGGGTGGCTACACCTTC	CAWNPGLGGYTF
TRBV5-6	TRBJ1-1	TRBD1	-	TGTGCCAGCAGCTTGGACAGGGGAAACACTGAAGCTTTCTTT	CASSLDRGNTEAFF
TRBV30	TRBJ2-5	-	-	TGTGCCTGGGGCTCCCGAGAGACCCAGTACTTC	CAWGSRETQYF
TRBV14	TRBJ2-1	TRBD2	few	TGTGCCAGCAGCACTACCGGGCGGGGGGGCCATTTAAATGAGCAGTTCTTC	CASSTTGRGGHLNEQFF
TRBV29-1	TRBJ1-1	TRBD1	-	TGCAGCGTTATGGACAGGAAAAGTTTCTTT	CSVMDRKSFF
TRBV27	TRBJ1-1	-	few	TGTGCCAGCGGTACGACACGGTTGAACACTGAAGCTTTCTTT	CASGTTRLNTEAFF
TRBV5-1	TRBJ1-6	-	once	TGCGCCAGCAGCTTGCTCGGCCAGGGAAGTTCACCCCTCCACTTT	CASSLLGQGSSPLHF
TRBV5-1	TRBJ1-1	TRBD1	-	TGCGCCAGCAGCTTGGTACCAGGGGGGAACACTGAAGCTTTCTTT	CASSLVPGGNTEAFF
TRBV6-6	TRBJ1-1	TRBD1	few	TGTGCCAGCCTTTTCGGACAGGGCGATGACACTGAAGCTTTCTTT	CASLFGQGDDTEAFF
TRBV28	TRBJ2-7	-	few	TGTGCCAGCAGTTTATCCCGCTACGAGCAGTACTTC	CASSLSRYEQYF
TRBV28	TRBJ2-7	TRBD2	-	TGTGCCAGCCGTACTAGCGGGGCTTCACGCTACGAGCAGTACTTC	CASRTSGASRYEQYF
TRBV4-1	TRBJ2-2	-	-	TGCGCCAGCAGCCCATTTCAGACAGGCCTTAGGGCCGGGGAGCTGTTTTTT	CASSPFQTGLRAGELFF
TRBV15	TRBJ2-5	TRBD2	few	TGTGCCACCAGCAGGTCGGGAGGGGGAAACCAAGAGACCCAGTACTTC	CATSRSGGGNQETQYF
TRBV25-1	TRBJ2-7	TRBD2	-	TGTGCCAGCCGAAAAAGCGGGGGAATTGTGGACGAGCAGTACTTC	CASRKSGGIVDEQYF
TRBV7-9	TRBJ2-7	-	-	TGTGCCAGCAGCTTAGTACGGGGTATTGGGGAGCAGTACTTC	CASSLVRGIGEQYF
TRBV6-1	TRBJ2-1	TRBD2	-	TGTGCCAGCAGTTCACTAGCGGGGGACTACAATGAGCAGTTCTTC	CASSSLAGDYNEQFF
TRBV7-9	TRBJ1-2	TRBD1	few	TGTGCCAGCAGCCGGACAGGAAATTACTATGGCTACACCTTC	CASSRTGNYYGYTF
TRBV7-2	TRBJ2-5	TRBD2	-	TGTGCCAGCAGCTCCGCTAGCGGGGGTATGGTTGAGACCCAGTACTTC	CASSSASGGMVETQYF
TRBV19	TRBJ2-1	TRBD1	-	TGTGCCAGTAGTATCGGGACAGGGGGCTATGAGCAGTTCTTC	CASSIGTGGYEQFF
TRBV5-4	TRBJ2-5	-	once	TGTGCCAGCAGCTTGGGACAGACGCAAGAGACCCAGTACTTC	CASSLGQTQETQYF
TRBV28	TRBJ2-5	TRBD2	-	TGTGCCAGCAGTCGGACTAGCGGGGGTTTTGAGACCCAGTACTTC	CASSRTSGGFETQYF
TRBV6-6	TRBJ1-2	-	-	TGTGCCAGCATACTAGGGCGGGGCTTCTATGGCTACACCTTC	CASILGRGFYGYTF
TRBV23-1	TRBJ2-3	-	once	TGCGCCAGCAGACAGGGCGGGGATACGCAGTATTTT	CASRQGGDTQYF
TRBV4-1	TRBJ2-7	TRBD1	-	TGCGCCAGCAGCCTTCGACAGGGATCCTACGAGCAGTACTTC	CASSLRQGSYEQYF
TRBV11-2	TRBJ2-3	TRBD2	-	TGTGCCAGCAGCTTAGTAGCGGGACTCAGCACAGATACGCAGTATTTT	CASSLVAGLSTDTQYF
TRBV7-8	TRBJ1-4	TRBD1	few	TGTGCCAGCAGCTTCGCAGGGGGCATAGGGGAAAAACTGTTTTTT	CASSFAGGIGEKLFF
TRBV2	TRBJ1-2	TRBD1	few	TGTGCCAGCAGTGATAGGGACAGGGGTATAGGCTACACCTTC	CASSDRDRGIGYTF
TRBV27	TRBJ2-5	-	-	TGTGCCAGCAGTCCGTCCCTCAGGGAGGTACAAGAGACCCAGTACTTC	CASSPSLREVQETQYF
TRBV30	TRBJ2-4	-	-	TGTGCCTCCTCTGGGGTAAAGGGAGCAGGCATTCAGTACTTC	CASSGVKGAGIQYF
TRBV2	TRBJ2-2	-	-	-	CASSSSSERGELFF
TRBV5-4	TRBJ2-3	-	-	TGTGCCAGCAGCTTGGGGCCTACAGCTACGCAGTATTTT	CASSLGPTATQYF
TRBV4-1	TRBJ2-5	TRBD2	-	TGCGCCAGCAGCCCCCAGAAACTAGCGGGGGATGAGACCCAGTACTTC	CASSPQKLAGDETQYF
TRBV7-9	TRBJ1-1	-	-	TGTGCCAGTATGCGGGGGGCCGCCCGCATGAACACTGAAGCTTTCTTT	CASMRGAARMNTEAFF
TRBV4-1	TRBJ2-1	TRBD2	-	TGCGCCAGCAGCCATCCCGGGGGGATCTACAATGAGCAGTTCTTC	CASSHPGGIYNEQFF
TRBV4-3	TRBJ1-1	-	-	TGCGCCAGCAGCCAAGATGGGGGGAGGAACACTGAAGCTTTCTTT	CASSQDGGRNTEAFF
TRBV7-2	TRBJ1-5	TRBD1	few	TGTGCCAGCAGCCGTGAAGGGACAGGGGACCAGCCCCAGCATTTT	CASSREGTGDQPQHF
TRBV5-1	TRBJ2-3	-	few	TGCGCCAGCAGCCGAGGGGGGGCGCTGGACACAGATACGCAGTATTTT	CASSRGGALDTDTQYF
TRBV5-1	TRBJ2-7	-	-	TGCGCCAGCAAAGGCAGGATTTCCTACGAGCAGTACTTC	CASKGRISYEQYF
TRBV4-2	TRBJ1-3	-	-	TGTGCCAGCACTGGCGACAGCCCAAACTCTGGAAACACCATATATTTT	CASTGDSPNSGNTIYF
TRBV5-5	TRBJ1-2	-	-	TGTGCCAGCAGCTTGGACGGCGGGGGGCGCGAGCCCTTC	CASSLDGGGREPF
TRBV30	TRBJ2-7	TRBD1	few	TGTGCCTGGGGTCGGGACAGCGAGCAGTACTTC	CAWGRDSEQYF
TRBV28	TRBJ1-5	-	-	TGTGCCAGCAGTTCGTCTCCGCCCCAGCATTTT	CASSSSPPQHF
TRBV29-1	TRBJ2-5	TRBD1	-	TGCAGCGGACAACAGGGGGCCTCAGGAGAGACCCAGTACTTC	CSGQQGASGETQYF
TRBV25-1	TRBJ1-4	-	few	TGTGCCAGCAGTGAATCGCGGGGGGCAGGCGGGGAAAAACTGTTTTTT	CASSESRGAGGEKLFF
TRBV6-5	TRBJ2-7	TRBD1	-	TGTGCCAGCAGTTATGTTAGGGGGCGCGGGTACGAGCAGTACTTC	CASSYVRGRGYEQYF
TRBV27	TRBJ2-5	TRBD2	once	TGTGCCAGCAGTTTTAGAAGAGCGGGGGAAACCCAGTACTTC	CASSFRRAGETQYF
TRBV6-6	TRBJ1-5	-	-	TGTGCCAGCAGTTACAACTTCCCTCATAGCAATCAGCCCCAGCATTTT	CASSYNFPHSNQPQHF
TRBV29-1	TRBJ2-2	-	-	TGCAGCGCCCGAAGCCCTGTCGAAAGGAACACCGGGGAGCTGTTTTTT	CSARSPVERNTGELFF
TRBV29-1	TRBJ1-1	-	-	TGCAGCGGCACAGTGAACACTGAAGCTTTCTTT	CSGTVNTEAFF